This TCR beta chain was documented in a study of blood T cell repertoires in COVID-19. Overall study context: The origin of the acute and convalescent COVID-19 samples was the United States, Italy and Spain. The cDNA or gDNA used as material had been derived from T cells, B-cell-depleted T cells, or PBMCs.

Trimming cost V 4 bases and J 11 bases, with 14 bases left between them. The V gene's germline CDR1 is LGHDT and CDR2 YNNKEL (reference sequence). This CDR3 region has 12 residues. As processed by the authors: By means of reference gene primer amplification, nucleated cell counts were estimated. Sequencing was performed with immunoSEQ multiplex PCR; in TCRdb, only in-frame clones are kept and a portion is missing. D and trimming come from the DNA, and the V and J calls and clone size come from that table. The data hold approximately 94,000 clones, with 70% to 90% observed a single time. Sequencing input: peripheral blood. The TCR was taken from a woman aged 70-85 years with acute or convalescent COVID-19. The V and J genes are TRBV3-1 (or the pseudogene TRBV3-2) and TRBJ1-1; D remains unclear. The chain's CDR3 is CASSLVGDMAFF. CDR3 coding DNA: TGTGCCAGCAGCCTAGTCGGGGATATGGCTTTCTTT.